This T cell receptor beta chain is drawn from a study of CD8 T cells in ankylosing spondylitis. Each CDR3 protein gets one entry after TCRdb re-called the 5' RACE reads with MiXCR. The sample lists roughly 450,000 distinct CDR3 sequences, roughly a quarter occurring once. A remark on this clonotype: Its antigen remains unknown.

The length of the CDR3 is 17 residues. J was trimmed by 0 bases and V by 3 bases; bases with no gene match: 10. CDR1 and CDR2 (germline): KGHSH, LQKENI. Study-wide results and limits: Earlier reports found some motif variants in synovial fluid and blood in reactive arthritis. Reports say disease-linked clones showed up significantly more in matched ankylosing spondylitis synovial fluid. A motif of roughly 8 highly homologous TCR beta variants was seen as apparently characteristic of ankylosing spondylitis blood.

The material sequenced was blood, either unsorted or a sorted T cell fraction (not recorded which). The rearrangement joins TRBV18 to TRBJ2-7; 8 nucleotides match TRBD1. This TCR was sampled from a male donor with ankylosing spondylitis. CDR3 coding DNA: TGTGCCAGCTCACCGGGACAGGTAATCGCAGGCTCCTACGAGCAGTACTTC. Its protein product is CASSPGQVIAGSYEQYF.